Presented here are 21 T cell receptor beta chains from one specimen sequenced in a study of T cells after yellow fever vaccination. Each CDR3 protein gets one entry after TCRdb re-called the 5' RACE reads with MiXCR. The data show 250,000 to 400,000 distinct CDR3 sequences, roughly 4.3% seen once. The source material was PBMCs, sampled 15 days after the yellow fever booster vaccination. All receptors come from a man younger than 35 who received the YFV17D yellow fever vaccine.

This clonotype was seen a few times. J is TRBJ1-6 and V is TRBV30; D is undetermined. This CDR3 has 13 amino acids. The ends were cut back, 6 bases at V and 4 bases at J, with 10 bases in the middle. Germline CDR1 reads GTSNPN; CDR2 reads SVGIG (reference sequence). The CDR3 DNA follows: TGTGCCTGTATTCTGGGTTATAATTCACCCCTCCACTTT. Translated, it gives CACILGYNSPLHF.

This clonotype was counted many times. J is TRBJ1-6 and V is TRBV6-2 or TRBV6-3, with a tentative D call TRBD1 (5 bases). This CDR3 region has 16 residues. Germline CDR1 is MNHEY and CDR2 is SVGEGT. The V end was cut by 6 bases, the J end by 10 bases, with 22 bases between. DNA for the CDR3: TGTGCCAGCAGGCAGGCCCGGGACCCTTCAAGCTCACCCCTCCACTTT. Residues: CASRQARDPSSSPLHF.

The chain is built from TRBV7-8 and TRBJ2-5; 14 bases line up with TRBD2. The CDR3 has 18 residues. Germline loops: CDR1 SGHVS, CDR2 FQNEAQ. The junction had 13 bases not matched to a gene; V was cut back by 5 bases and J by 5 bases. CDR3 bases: TGTGCCAGCAGCACCGGGACTAGCGGGGGCCTATCGGGGGAGACCCAGTACTTC. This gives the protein CASSTGTSGGLSGETQYF.

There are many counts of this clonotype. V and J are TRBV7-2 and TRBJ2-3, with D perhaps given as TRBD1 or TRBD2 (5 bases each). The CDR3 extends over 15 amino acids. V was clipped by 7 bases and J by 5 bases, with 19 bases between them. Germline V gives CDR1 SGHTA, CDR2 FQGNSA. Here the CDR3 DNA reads TGTGCCAGCAATTTAGCGTCGGGGCCAGTAGATACGCAGTATTTT. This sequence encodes CASNLASGPVDTQYF.

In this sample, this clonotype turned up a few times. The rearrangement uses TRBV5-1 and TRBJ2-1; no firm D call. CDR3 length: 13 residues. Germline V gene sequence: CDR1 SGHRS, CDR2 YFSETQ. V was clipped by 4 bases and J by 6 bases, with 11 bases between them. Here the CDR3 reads CASSGSAANEQFF. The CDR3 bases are TGCGCCAGCAGCGGATCTGCGGCCAATGAGCAGTTCTTC.

CDR3 region: CASSQPRGGRYEQFF. The CDR3 DNA reads as TGCGCCAGCAGCCAACCGCGGGGGGGCCGCTATGAGCAGTTCTTC. The chain recombines TRBV4-1 with TRBJ2-1, with 9 nucleotides matching TRBD2. The length of the CDR3 is 15 residues. Trimming removed 2 bases from V and 8 bases from J; junction bases left unmatched: 7. The germline CDR1 and CDR2 sequences are MGHRA and YSYEKL.

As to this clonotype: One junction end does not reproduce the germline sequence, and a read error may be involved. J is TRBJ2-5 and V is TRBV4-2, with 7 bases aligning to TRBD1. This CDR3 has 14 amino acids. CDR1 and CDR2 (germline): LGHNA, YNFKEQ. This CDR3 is CASSQETGRETQYF. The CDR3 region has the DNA TGTGCCAGCAGTCAAGAGACAGGGAGAGAGACCCAGTACTTC.

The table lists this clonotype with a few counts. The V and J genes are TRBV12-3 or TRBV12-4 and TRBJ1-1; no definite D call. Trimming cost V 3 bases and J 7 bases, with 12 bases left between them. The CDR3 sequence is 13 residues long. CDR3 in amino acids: CASSLMAGDEAFF. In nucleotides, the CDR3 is TGTGCCAGCAGTTTGATGGCGGGAGATGAAGCTTTCTTT.

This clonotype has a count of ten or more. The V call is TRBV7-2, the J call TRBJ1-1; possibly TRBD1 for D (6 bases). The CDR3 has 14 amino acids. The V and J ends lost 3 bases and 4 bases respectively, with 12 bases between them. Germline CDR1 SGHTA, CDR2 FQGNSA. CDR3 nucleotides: TGTGCCAGCAGCTTTTGGGGGCGCGGCACTGAAGCTTTCTTT. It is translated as CASSFWGRGTEAFF.

CDR3 sequence reads: CASSQWVGVEQYF. The CDR3 nucleotides read TGTGCCAGCAGCCAATGGGTAGGGGTCGAGCAGTACTTC. This chain connects TRBV3-1 to TRBJ2-7, with D possibly TRBD1 on 5 matching bases. The CDR3 length is 13 residues. Trimming removed 2 bases from V and 6 bases from J, with 11 bases in between. Germline V gene lookup returns CDR1 LGHDT and CDR2 YNNKEL (reference sequence).

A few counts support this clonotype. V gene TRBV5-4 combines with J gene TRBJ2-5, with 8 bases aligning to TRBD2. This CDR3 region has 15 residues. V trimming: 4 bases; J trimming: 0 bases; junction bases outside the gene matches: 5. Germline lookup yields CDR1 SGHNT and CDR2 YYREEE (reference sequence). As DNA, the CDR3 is TGTGCCAGCAGCGTAGGTAGCGGGAACCAAGAGACCCAGTACTTC. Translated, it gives CASSVGSGNQETQYF.

The CDR3 is CASSQEGGRVLGHGAYGYTF. CDR3 nucleotide sequence: TGCGCCAGCAGCCAAGAAGGAGGACGGGTGTTGGGGCATGGGGCCTATGGCTACACCTTC. This chain connects TRBV4-3 to TRBJ1-2, with a tentative D call TRBD1 (5 bases). This CDR3 is built from 20 residues. V lost 0 bases and J lost 4, with 27 bases in between. Germline lookup yields CDR1 LGHNA and CDR2 YSLEER.

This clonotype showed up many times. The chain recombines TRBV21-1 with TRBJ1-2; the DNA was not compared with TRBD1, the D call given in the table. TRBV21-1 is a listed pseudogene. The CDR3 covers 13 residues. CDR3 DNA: TGTGCCAGCAGACGGGACGGGATTGGGGGCTACACCTTC. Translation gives CASRRDGIGGYTF.

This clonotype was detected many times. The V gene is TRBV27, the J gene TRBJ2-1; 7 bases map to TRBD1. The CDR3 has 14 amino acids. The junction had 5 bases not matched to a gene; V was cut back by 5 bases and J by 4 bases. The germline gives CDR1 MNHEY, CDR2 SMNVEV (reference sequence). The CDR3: CASSPMGQYNEQFF. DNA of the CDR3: TGTGCCAGCAGTCCCATGGGACAGTACAATGAGCAGTTCTTC.

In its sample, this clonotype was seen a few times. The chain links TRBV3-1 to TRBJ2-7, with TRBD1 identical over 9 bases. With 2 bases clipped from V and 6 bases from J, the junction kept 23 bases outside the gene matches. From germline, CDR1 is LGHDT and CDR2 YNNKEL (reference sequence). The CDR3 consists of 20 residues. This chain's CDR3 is CASSQLTTGTGCLMGGEQYV. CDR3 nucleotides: TGTGCCAGCAGCCAACTAACTACCGGGACAGGGTGCTTAATGGGGGGCGAGCAGTACGTC.

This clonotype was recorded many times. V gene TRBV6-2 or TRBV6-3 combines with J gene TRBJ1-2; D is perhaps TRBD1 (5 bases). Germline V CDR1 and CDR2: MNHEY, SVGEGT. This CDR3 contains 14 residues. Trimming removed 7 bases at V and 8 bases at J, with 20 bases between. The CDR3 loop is CASTAPGRGGGYTF. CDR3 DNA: TGTGCCAGCACCGCCCCAGGGAGGGGAGGAGGCTACACCTTC.

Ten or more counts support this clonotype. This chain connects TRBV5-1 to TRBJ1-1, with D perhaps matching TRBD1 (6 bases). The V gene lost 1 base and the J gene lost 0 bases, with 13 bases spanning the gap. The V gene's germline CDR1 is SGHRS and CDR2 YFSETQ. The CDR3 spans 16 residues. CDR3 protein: CASSLTPGAVNTEAFF. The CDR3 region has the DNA TGCGCCAGCAGCTTGACCCCGGGGGCGGTGAACACTGAAGCTTTCTTT.

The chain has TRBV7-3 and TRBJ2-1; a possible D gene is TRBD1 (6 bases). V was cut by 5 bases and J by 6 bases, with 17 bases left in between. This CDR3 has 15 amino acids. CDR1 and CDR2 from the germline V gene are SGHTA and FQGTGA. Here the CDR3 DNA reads TGTGCCAGCAGCCTCGAGCCCAGGGGCCCCAATGAGCAGTTCTTC. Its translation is CASSLEPRGPNEQFF.

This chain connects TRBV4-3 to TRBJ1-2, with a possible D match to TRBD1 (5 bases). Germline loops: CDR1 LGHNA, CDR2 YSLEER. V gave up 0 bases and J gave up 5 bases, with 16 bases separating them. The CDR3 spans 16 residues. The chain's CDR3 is CASSQETASAEYGYTF. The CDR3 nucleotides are TGCGCCAGCAGCCAAGAGACAGCCTCGGCAGAGTATGGCTACACCTTC.

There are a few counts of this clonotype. The CDR3 DNA is TGTGCCTGGAGTGTACGGAACTTTGGGGGGTATGGCTACACCTTC. It is translated as CAWSVRNFGGYGYTF. The chain combines TRBV30 with TRBJ1-2; TRBD1 might be the D (5 bases). Trimming pared 0 bases from V and 5 bases from J, leaving 16 bases between. The CDR3 sequence is 15 residues long. Germline V gives CDR1 GTSNPN, CDR2 SVGIG (reference sequence).

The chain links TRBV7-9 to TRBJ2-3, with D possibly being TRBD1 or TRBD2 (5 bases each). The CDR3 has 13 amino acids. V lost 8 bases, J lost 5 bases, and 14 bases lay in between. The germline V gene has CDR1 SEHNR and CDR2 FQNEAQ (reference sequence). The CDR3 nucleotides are TGTGCCAGCGGACGCAGTGGGGGAGATACGCAGTATTTT. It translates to CASGRSGGDTQYF.